Below are 25 T cell receptor beta chains sequenced from a single sample in a study of T cell responses to AZD1222 COVID-19 vaccine. Some clones are missing from TCRdb's copy, which holds only in-frame ones; the method was immunoSEQ multiplex PCR. Here the sample spans some 130,000 clones, roughly 90% being singletons. Sequencing used peripheral blood, obtained 28 days after the second AZD1222 dose. The receptors were gathered from an adult who received the AZD1222 COVID-19 vaccine.

The chain uses TRBV19 and TRBJ1-5; a weak D match, TRBD1 (5 bases). This CDR3 has 15 amino acids. Germline V CDR1 and CDR2: LNHDA, SQIVND (reference sequence). V was pared by 6 bases and J by 9 bases, with 21 bases between. CDR3 loop: CASRLWEGKGRPQHF. The DNA of the CDR3 is TGTGCCAGTAGGCTTTGGGAGGGGAAAGGTCGGCCCCAGCATTTT.

The chain carries TRBV28 and TRBJ2-1; D is possibly TRBD1 (6 bases). Germline CDR1 and CDR2: MDHEN and SYDVKM. CDR3 length: 15 residues. V was cut by 5 bases and J by 1 base, with 12 bases left in between. DNA for the CDR3: TGTGCCAGCAGTGGACAGTTTAAGTCCTACAATGAGCAGTTCTTC. Translating it yields CASSGQFKSYNEQFF.

V usage is TRBV4-3 and J usage is TRBJ1-3; the D gene is possibly TRBD1 (5 bases). Germline CDR1 and CDR2: LGHNA and YSLEER. Deletions cut 0 bases from V and 4 bases from J, with 10 bases between. The CDR3 sequence is 15 residues long. The CDR3 DNA follows: TGCGCCAGCAGCCAAGAGGGAGGGGCCGGAAACACCATATATTTT. Protein product: CASSQEGGAGNTIYF.

The chain links TRBV7-2 to TRBJ2-2; 8 positions match TRBD2. V lost 5 bases and J lost 6; bases outside the gene matches: 8. CDR1 is SGHTA, CDR2 FQGNSA, per germline. The CDR3 has 15 residues. The DNA of the CDR3 is TGTGCCAGCAGCGTGGGACTAGGAGGGGCCGGGGAGCTGTTTTTT. Translated: CASSVGLGGAGELFF.

The genes are TRBV6-5 and TRBJ1-1; maybe TRBD1 (5 bases). The CDR3 length is 16 residues. Looked up from germline, CDR1 is MNHEY and CDR2 is SVGAGI. The V gene lost 2 bases and the J gene lost 6 bases, with 19 bases spanning the gap. For the CDR3, the DNA is TGTGCCAGCAGTTACGGGGCGCATCGGGGGGAAGCTGAAGCTTTCTTT. This codes for CASSYGAHRGEAEAFF.

The gene calls are TRBV28 and TRBJ2-7; 8 nucleotides agree with TRBD1. This CDR3 is 17 amino acids long. The J segment lost 0 bases and the V segment lost 3 bases, leaving 10 bases of the junction unmatched. Germline V gene data show CDR1 as MDHEN and CDR2 as SYDVKM. The CDR3 DNA is TGTGCCAGCAGTTTTAACAGGGGGGACAGCGACTCCTACGAGCAGTACTTC. Protein: CASSFNRGDSDSYEQYF.

As for this clone: Other DNA sequences within the sample encode an identical CDR3. The chain joins TRBV3-1 (or the pseudogene TRBV3-2) to TRBJ1-1, with no clear D. CDR3 length equals 13 residues. Germline CDR1 reads LGHDT; CDR2 reads YNNKEL (reference sequence). Deletions cut 1 base from V and 1 base from J, with 4 bases between. The DNA of the CDR3 is TGTGCCAGCAGCCAAGGCGGGAACACTGAAGCTTTCTTT. Translating gives CASSQGGNTEAFF.

The chain joins TRBV27 to TRBJ2-1; 10 positions agree with TRBD2. The CDR3 has 15 residues. Germline CDR1 reads MNHEY; CDR2 reads SMNVEV (reference sequence). V gave up 5 bases and J gave up 5 bases; unmatched junction bases: 6. The CDR3 DNA is TGTGCCAGCAGTCCAGGCGGACTAGCGGACAATGAGCAGTTCTTC. Its protein is CASSPGGLADNEQFF.

Here the CDR3 DNA reads TGTGCCAGTAGTGTAGCGGTGAGCTCCTACGAGCAGTACTTC. Translation: CASSVAVSSYEQYF. This rearrangement joins TRBV19 to TRBJ2-7; D may be TRBD2 (6 bases). V was trimmed by 5 bases and J by 0 bases, leaving 11 bases between them. This CDR3 comprises 14 residues. Germline V gives CDR1 LNHDA, CDR2 SQIVND (reference sequence).

This chain connects TRBV10-3 to TRBJ1-1; TRBD1 matches 7 bases. The junction had 3 bases not matched to a gene; V was cut back by 3 bases and J by 5 bases. Germline CDR1 ENHRY, CDR2 SYGVKD. The CDR3 totals 13 residues. CDR3 region: CAISERGLTEAFF. The DNA of the CDR3 is TGTGCCATCAGTGAAAGGGGGCTGACTGAAGCTTTCTTT.

The chain has TRBV28 and TRBJ2-5; D remains unclear. The germline V gene encodes CDR1 MDHEN and CDR2 SYDVKM. The CDR3 is made up of 15 amino acids. V was pared by 0 bases and J by 4 bases, with 12 bases between. As DNA, the CDR3 is TGTGCCAGCAGTTTATGGGGGTCCCTAGGAGAGACCCAGTACTTC. Translating it yields CASSLWGSLGETQYF.

V usage is TRBV5-5 and J usage is TRBJ2-7; D call uncertain. The CDR3 consists of 14 residues. Trimming removed 0 bases from V and 0 bases from J, with 7 bases in between. CDR1 is SGHKS and CDR2 is YYEKEE in the germline V gene (reference sequence). In DNA form, the CDR3 reads TGTGCCAGCAGCTTGGGACCACTCTCCTACGAGCAGTACTTC. Its protein is CASSLGPLSYEQYF.

This rearrangement joins TRBV6-5 to TRBJ1-1; D gene unclear. V gave up 2 bases and J gave up 1 base, with 8 bases separating them. Germline CDR1 reads MNHEY; CDR2 reads SVGAGI. This CDR3 is built from 14 residues. CDR3 protein: CASSYVGKNTEAFF. In DNA form, the CDR3 reads TGTGCCAGCAGTTACGTCGGGAAGAACACTGAAGCTTTCTTT.

This rearrangement joins TRBV20-1 to TRBJ2-3; D call uncertain. CDR1 is DFQATT, CDR2 SNEGSKA, per germline (reference sequence). Trimming left V 0 bases short and J 6 bases short, with 4 bases between. This CDR3 has 11 residues. The CDR3 DNA sequence: TGCAGTGCTAGAGAAAGTGATACGCAGTATTTT. Amino acid sequence: CSARESDTQYF.

The chain is built from TRBV14 and TRBJ1-2, with 9 bases that match TRBD1. V shed 4 bases and J 4 bases; nucleotides not matched to a gene: 7. Germline values: CDR1 SGHDN, CDR2 FVKESK. The CDR3 spans 15 residues. As DNA, the CDR3 is TGTGCCAGCAGCCCGCCGACAGGGGGGAGCTATGGCTACACCTTC. It is translated as CASSPPTGGSYGYTF.

The V call is TRBV15, the J call TRBJ1-1; no clear D gene. Between the trimmed V and J ends, which lost 4 bases and 1 base, there was a span of 7 bases. In germline, CDR1 is LNHNV, CDR2 YYDKDF (reference sequence). The CDR3 covers 13 residues. The CDR3 loop is CATSTRGNTEAFF. The CDR3 DNA reads as TGTGCCACCAGCACCCGGGGGAACACTGAAGCTTTCTTT.

This clone was observed a few times. V usage is TRBV29-1 and J usage is TRBJ1-2; 9 bases match TRBD1. CDR3 length: 14 residues. Germline values: CDR1 SQVTM, CDR2 ANQGSEA. Unmatched junction bases numbered 9, after V lost 4 bases and J lost 6 bases. CDR3 sequence reads: CSVGAGDRVDGYTF. As DNA, the CDR3 is TGCAGCGTTGGGGCTGGGGACAGGGTCGATGGCTACACCTTC.

The V call is TRBV27, the J call TRBJ2-3, with 13 bases that match TRBD2. In germline, CDR1 is MNHEY, CDR2 SMNVEV (reference sequence). The junction had 5 bases not matched to a gene; V was cut back by 5 bases and J by 3 bases. CDR3 length equals 16 residues. For the CDR3, the DNA is TGTGCCAGCAGTCCCCGGACTAGCGGGAGAACAGATACGCAGTATTTT. Its translation is CASSPRTSGRTDTQYF.

The CDR3 is CASSLSGSREQYF. In DNA form, the CDR3 reads TGTGCCAGCAGCTTGTCAGGGAGCCGCGAGCAGTACTTC. This sequence joins TRBV5-6 and TRBJ2-7; D tentatively reads TRBD1 or TRBD2 (5 bases each). V lost 1 base to trimming and J lost 6 bases, with 11 bases between them. The CDR3 runs to 13 residues. Germline CDR1 reads SGHDT; CDR2 reads YYEEEE.

This clone occurred once. The chain links TRBV19 to TRBJ2-4; D may be TRBD2 (5 bases). The V end was cut by 7 bases, the J end by 0 bases, with 13 bases between. This CDR3 is 15 amino acids long. The V gene's germline CDR1 is LNHDA and CDR2 SQIVND (reference sequence). CDR3 loop: CASNQDGEAKNIQYF. The CDR3, as DNA: TGTGCCAGTAACCAGGACGGGGAAGCCAAAAACATTCAGTACTTC.

The V call is TRBV4-1, the J call TRBJ1-2; 9 nucleotides match TRBD1. Per germline, CDR1 MGHRA and CDR2 YSYEKL. The CDR3 is 15 residues long. The V gene end was trimmed by 4 bases and the J gene end by 3 bases; junction bases not matched to a gene: 6. This CDR3 reads CASSRGQGGYYGYTF. CDR3 DNA sequence: TGCGCCAGCAGCCGGGGACAGGGAGGGTACTATGGCTACACCTTC.

V and J are TRBV29-1 and TRBJ2-7, with D perhaps matching TRBD2 (6 bases). Trimming shortened V by 7 bases and J by 2 bases, and 18 bases separated the two germline ends. CDR1 and CDR2 (germline): SQVTM, ANQGSEA. CDR3 length equals 14 residues. The CDR3 spells CSALGGGTTYEQYF. CDR3 DNA: TGCAGCGCTTTAGGCGGCGGGACGACCTACGAGCAGTACTTC.

The chain employs TRBV6-5 and TRBJ2-2, with D perhaps matching TRBD2 (7 bases). V shed 6 bases and J shed 13 bases, with 18 bases lying between them. The CDR3 totals 13 residues. Germline V gives CDR1 MNHEY, CDR2 SVGAGI. CDR3 region: CASSSGGGGMLFF. DNA for the CDR3: TGTGCCAGCAGCTCGGGCGGGGGCGGAATGCTGTTTTTT.

This chain connects TRBV2 to TRBJ1-6; D unresolved. CDR1 is SNHLY and CDR2 is FYNNEI in the germline V gene. The CDR3 length is 15 residues. V lost 0 bases and J 5 bases, leaving 8 bases between the germline ends. In DNA form, the CDR3 reads TGTGCCAGCAGTGAAGCGGTCACCAATAATTCACCCCTCCACTTT. Translating it yields CASSEAVTNNSPLHF.

This clone was seen only once. Within the sample, other DNA sequences also encode this same CDR3. The gene calls are TRBV9 and TRBJ1-1; D call uncertain. The CDR3 totals 13 residues. V was clipped by 0 bases and J by 1 base, with 4 bases between them. Per germline, CDR1 SGDLS and CDR2 YYNGEE. The CDR3 spells CASSVDRNTEAFF. The CDR3, as DNA: TGTGCCAGCAGCGTAGATCGGAACACTGAAGCTTTCTTT. Based on the CDR3 plus reference TRBV9 and TRBJ1-1, the full variable domain is DSGVTQTPKHLITATGQRVTLRCSPRSGDLSVYWYQQSLDQGLQFLIQYYNGEERAKGNILERFSAQQFPDLHSELNLSSLELGDSALYFCASSVDRNTEAFFGQGTRLTVV.